This T cell receptor beta chain is drawn from a study of T cell repertoires in cytomegalovirus infection. Looking at the study overall: Indicated by public TCR beta signatures were CMV infection and matching HLA type.

TCRdb analysed the reads with MiXCR anew, one entry per CDR3 protein. The data contain around 110,000 distinct CDR3 sequences, 10% of them singletons. Findings and limits, study-wide: CMV-specific TCR beta clonotypes restricted by HLA-C dominated the ex vivo response. CMV carriers with the relevant HLA were identified by cumulative public TCR beta family frequency.

Many counts were recorded for this clonotype. The target antigen is unknown. The clonotype comes from a human donor in good health (CMV status not recorded). Some clones in this sample may be carry-over from other donors' samples. The sequencing sample was made of PBMCs, sequenced either directly or after in vitro stimulation (not recorded which).

CDR3 amino acids: CASSLIGTYYEQYF. The CDR3 nucleotides read TGTGCCAGCAGCTTAATAGGGACATACTACGAGCAGTACTTC. The gene calls are TRBV7-2 and TRBJ2-7, with D possibly being TRBD1 (6 bases). Trimming took 2 bases from V and 3 from J, leaving 11 bases between them. Germline loops: CDR1 SGHTA, CDR2 FQGNSA. This CDR3 region has 14 residues.